This entry features one T cell receptor beta chain sequence. Assay: immunoSEQ multiplex PCR; the TCRdb copy retains only in-frame clones and omits some. The data show fewer than 85,000 clones, 80% to 90% seen once. Time point here: blood 4 weeks post-SBRT, at nephrectomy. Treatment specified: 15 Gy SBRT to primary tumor, nephrectomy 4 weeks later. This sample is part of a study of radiation and T cells in renal cell carcinoma. The germline V gene has CDR1 SNHLY and CDR2 FYNNEI. CDR3 size: 12 residues. Trimming removed 6 bases at V and 0 bases at J, with 6 bases between. The material sequenced was blood, taken from a patient whose treatment included radiotherapy and nephrectomy. The clonotype was recovered from a woman aged 70-85 years with renal cell carcinoma. The chain links TRBV2 to TRBJ2-7, with no clear D. CDR3 protein: CASSATSYEQYF. In nucleotides, the CDR3 is TGTGCCAGCAGCGCCACCTCCTACGAGCAGTACTTC.